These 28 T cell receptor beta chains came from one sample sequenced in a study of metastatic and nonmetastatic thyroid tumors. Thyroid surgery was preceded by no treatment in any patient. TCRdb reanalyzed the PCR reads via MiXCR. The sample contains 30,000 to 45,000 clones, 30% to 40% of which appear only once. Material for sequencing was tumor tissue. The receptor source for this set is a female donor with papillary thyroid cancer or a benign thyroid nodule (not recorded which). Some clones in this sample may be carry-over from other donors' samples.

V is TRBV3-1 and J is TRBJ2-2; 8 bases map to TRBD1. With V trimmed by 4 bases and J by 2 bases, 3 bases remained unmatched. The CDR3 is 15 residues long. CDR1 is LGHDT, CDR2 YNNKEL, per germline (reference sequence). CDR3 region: CASSRGQANTGELFF. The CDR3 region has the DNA TGTGCCAGCAGCCGGGGACAGGCAAACACCGGGGAGCTGTTTTTT.

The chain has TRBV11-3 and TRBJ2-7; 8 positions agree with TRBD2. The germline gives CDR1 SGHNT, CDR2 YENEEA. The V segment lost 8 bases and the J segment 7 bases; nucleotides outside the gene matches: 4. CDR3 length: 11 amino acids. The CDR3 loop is CASSPGGEQYF. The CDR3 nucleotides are TGTGCCAGCTCGCCGGGAGGGGAGCAGTACTTC.

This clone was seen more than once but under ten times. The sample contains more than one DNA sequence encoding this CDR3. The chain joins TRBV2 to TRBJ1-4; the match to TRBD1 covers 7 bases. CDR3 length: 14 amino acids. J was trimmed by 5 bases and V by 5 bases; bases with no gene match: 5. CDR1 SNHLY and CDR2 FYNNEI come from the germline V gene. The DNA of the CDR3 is TGTGCCAGCAGTTCCGGGACAGACAATGAAAAACTGTTTTTT. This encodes CASSSGTDNEKLFF.

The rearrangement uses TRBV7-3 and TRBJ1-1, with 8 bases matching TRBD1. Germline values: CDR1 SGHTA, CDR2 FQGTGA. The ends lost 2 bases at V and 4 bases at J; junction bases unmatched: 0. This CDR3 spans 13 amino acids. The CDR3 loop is CASSLGQGTEAFF. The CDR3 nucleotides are TGTGCCAGCAGCTTAGGACAGGGCACTGAAGCTTTCTTT.

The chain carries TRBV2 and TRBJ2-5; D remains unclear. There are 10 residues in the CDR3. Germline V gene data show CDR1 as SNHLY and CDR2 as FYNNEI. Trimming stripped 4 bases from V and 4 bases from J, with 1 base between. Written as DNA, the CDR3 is TGTGCCAGCAGTGGAGAGACCCAGTACTTC. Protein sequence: CASSGETQYF.

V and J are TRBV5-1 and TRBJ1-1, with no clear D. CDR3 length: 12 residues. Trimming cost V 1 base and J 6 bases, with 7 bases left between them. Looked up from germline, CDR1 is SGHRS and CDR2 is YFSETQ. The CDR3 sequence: CASSLWGPEAFF. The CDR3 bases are TGCGCCAGCAGCTTGTGGGGTCCTGAAGCTTTCTTT.

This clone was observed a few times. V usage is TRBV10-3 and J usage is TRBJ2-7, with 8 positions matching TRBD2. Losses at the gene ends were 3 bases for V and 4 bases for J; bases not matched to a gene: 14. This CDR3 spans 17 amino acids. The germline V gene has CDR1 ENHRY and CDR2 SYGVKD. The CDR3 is CAISDTASGFKGYEQYF. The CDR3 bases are TGTGCCATCAGTGATACGGCTAGCGGGTTCAAAGGATACGAGCAGTACTTC.

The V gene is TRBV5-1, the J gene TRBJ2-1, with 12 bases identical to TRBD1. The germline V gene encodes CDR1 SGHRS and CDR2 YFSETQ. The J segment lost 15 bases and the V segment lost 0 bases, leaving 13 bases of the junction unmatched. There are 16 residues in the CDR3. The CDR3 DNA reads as TGCGCCAGCAGCTTGGGAGTCGGGACAGGGGGCCGTCTAAGGTTCTTC. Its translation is CASSLGVGTGGRLRFF.

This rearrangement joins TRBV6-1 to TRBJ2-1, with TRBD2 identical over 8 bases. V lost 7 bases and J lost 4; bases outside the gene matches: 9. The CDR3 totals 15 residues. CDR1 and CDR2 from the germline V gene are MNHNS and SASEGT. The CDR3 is CASTPAGEQYNEQFF. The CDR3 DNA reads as TGTGCCAGCACCCCAGCGGGGGAACAATACAATGAGCAGTTCTTC.

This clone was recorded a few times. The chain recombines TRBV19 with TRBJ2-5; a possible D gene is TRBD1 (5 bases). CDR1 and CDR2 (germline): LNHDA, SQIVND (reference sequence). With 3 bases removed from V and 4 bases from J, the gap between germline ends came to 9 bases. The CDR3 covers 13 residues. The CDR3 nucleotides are TGTGCCAGTAGTATGACAGCTGGAGAGACCCAGTACTTC. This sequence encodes CASSMTAGETQYF.

CDR3 in amino acids: CASSPSGTGDTDTQYF. CDR3 nucleotides: TGTGCCAGCAGTCCCTCCGGGACAGGGGACACAGATACGCAGTATTTT. The chain joins TRBV28 to TRBJ2-3, with 10 bases matching TRBD1. From germline, CDR1 is MDHEN and CDR2 SYDVKM. This CDR3 spans 16 amino acids. The V and J ends lost 5 bases and 2 bases, in that order; junction bases with no gene match: 7.

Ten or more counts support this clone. DNA of the CDR3: TGCGCCAGCAGCTTGTCGCTCTCTGGGGCCAACGTCCTGACTTTC. Translating gives CASSLSLSGANVLTF. The chain has TRBV5-1 and TRBJ2-6, with no clear D. The CDR3 loop spans 15 amino acids. V was pared by 1 base and J by 0 bases, with 5 bases between. Germline values: CDR1 SGHRS, CDR2 YFSETQ.

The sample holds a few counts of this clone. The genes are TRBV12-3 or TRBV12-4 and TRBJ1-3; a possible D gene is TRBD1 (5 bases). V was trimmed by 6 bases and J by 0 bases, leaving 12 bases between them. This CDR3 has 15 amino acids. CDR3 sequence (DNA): TGTGCCAGCAGCCCCAGGGCGAACTCTGGAAACACCATATATTTT. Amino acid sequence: CASSPRANSGNTIYF.

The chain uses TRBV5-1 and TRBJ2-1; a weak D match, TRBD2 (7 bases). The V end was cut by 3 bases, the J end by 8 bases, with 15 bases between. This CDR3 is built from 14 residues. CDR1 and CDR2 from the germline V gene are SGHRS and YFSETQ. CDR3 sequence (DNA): TGCGCCAGCAGCTCCAGGTTAGGGGGGGATGAGCAGTTCTTC. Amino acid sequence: CASSSRLGGDEQFF.

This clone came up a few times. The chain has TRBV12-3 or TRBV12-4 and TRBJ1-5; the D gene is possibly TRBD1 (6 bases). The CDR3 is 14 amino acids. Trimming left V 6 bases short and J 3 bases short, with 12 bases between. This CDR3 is CASSQTGNNQPQHF. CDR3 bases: TGTGCCAGCAGCCAAACAGGGAACAATCAGCCCCAGCATTTT.

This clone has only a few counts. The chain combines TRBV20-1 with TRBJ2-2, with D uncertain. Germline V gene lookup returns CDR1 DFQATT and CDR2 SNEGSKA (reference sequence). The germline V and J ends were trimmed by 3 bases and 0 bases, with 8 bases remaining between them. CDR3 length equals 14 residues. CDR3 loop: CSASPDPNTGELFF. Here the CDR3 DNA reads TGCAGTGCTAGTCCCGACCCGAACACCGGGGAGCTGTTTTTT.

The CDR3 region has the DNA TGTGCCAGCAGTCCAATGGCCGGGGAGCTGTTTTTT. This gives the protein CASSPMAGELFF. The chain is built from TRBV28 and TRBJ2-2, with D unresolved. The CDR3 spans 12 residues. CDR1 MDHEN and CDR2 SYDVKM come from the germline V gene. The V and J ends lost 5 bases and 6 bases respectively, with 7 bases between them. The full variable domain, its missing parts supplied by reference TRBV28 and TRBJ2-2, is DVKVTQSSRYLVKRTGEKVFLECVQDMDHENMFWYRQDPGLGLRLIYFSYDVKMKEKGDIPEGYSVSREKKERFSLILESASTNQTSMYLCASSPMAGELFFGEGSRLTVL.

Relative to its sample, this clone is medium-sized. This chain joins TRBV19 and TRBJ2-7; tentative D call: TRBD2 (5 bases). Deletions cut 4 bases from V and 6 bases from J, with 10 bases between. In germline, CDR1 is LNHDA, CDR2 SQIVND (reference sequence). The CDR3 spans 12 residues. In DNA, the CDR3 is TGTGCCAGTAGTAATGGACTGCGCGAGCAGTACTTC. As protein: CASSNGLREQYF.

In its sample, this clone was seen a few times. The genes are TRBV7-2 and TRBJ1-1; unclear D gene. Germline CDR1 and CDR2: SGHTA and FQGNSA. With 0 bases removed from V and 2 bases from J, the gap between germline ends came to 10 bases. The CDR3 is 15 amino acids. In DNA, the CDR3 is TGTGCCAGCAGCTTAGCGCTGGGCTCCAACACTGAAGCTTTCTTT. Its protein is CASSLALGSNTEAFF.

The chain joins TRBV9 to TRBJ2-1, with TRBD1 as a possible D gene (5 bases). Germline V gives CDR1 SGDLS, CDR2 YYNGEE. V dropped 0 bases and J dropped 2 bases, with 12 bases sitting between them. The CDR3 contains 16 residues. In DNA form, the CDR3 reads TGTGCCAGCAGCGTAGTAGGGGATGAGACCTACAATGAGCAGTTCTTC. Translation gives CASSVVGDETYNEQFF.

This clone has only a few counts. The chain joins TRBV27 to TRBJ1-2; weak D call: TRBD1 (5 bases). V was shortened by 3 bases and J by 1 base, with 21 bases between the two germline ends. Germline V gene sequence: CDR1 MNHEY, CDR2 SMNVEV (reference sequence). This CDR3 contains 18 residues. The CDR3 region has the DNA TGTGCCAGCAGTTTGACGTCGGTTGGGGCGAAGGGTAACTATGGCTACACCTTC. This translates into CASSLTSVGAKGNYGYTF.

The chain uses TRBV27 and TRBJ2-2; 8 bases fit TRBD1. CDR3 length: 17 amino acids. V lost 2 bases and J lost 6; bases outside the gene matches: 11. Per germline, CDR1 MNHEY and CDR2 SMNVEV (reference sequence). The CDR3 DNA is TGTGCCAGCAGTTTAAATGGGGGACAGGTTAACGCCGGGGAGCTGTTTTTT. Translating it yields CASSLNGGQVNAGELFF.

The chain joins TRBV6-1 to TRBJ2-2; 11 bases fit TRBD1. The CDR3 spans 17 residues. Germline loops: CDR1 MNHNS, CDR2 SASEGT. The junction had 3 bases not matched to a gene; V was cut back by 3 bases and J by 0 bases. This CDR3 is CASSEWTGGANTGELFF. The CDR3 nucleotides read TGTGCCAGCAGTGAGTGGACAGGGGGCGCGAACACCGGGGAGCTGTTTTTT.

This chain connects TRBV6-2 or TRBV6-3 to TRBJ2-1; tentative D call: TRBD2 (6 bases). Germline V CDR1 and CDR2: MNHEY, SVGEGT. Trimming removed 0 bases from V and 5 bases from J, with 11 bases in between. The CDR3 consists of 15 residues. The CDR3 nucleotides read TGTGCCAGCAGTTACTCGACGGACTATCACAATGAGCAGTTCTTC. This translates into CASSYSTDYHNEQFF.

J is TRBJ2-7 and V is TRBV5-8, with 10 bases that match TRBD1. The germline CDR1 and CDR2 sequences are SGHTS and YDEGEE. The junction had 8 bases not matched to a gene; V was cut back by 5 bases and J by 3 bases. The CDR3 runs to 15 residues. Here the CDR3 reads CASRAFGTGVYEQYF. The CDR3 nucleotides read TGTGCCAGCAGGGCTTTCGGGACAGGGGTCTACGAGCAGTACTTC.

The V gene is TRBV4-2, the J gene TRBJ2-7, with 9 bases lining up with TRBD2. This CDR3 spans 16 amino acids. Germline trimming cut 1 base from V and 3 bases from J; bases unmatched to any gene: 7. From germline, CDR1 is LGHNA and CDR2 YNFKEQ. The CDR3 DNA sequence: TGTGCCAGCAGCCAAGTAGAACTAGCGGGCGACTACGAGCAGTACTTC. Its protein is CASSQVELAGDYEQYF.

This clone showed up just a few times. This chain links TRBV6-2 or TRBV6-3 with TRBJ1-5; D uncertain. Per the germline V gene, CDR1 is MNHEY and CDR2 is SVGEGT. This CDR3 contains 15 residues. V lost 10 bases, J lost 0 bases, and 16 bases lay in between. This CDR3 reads CATSGWDYSNQPQHF. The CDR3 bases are TGTGCCACCTCCGGCTGGGATTATAGCAATCAGCCCCAGCATTTT.

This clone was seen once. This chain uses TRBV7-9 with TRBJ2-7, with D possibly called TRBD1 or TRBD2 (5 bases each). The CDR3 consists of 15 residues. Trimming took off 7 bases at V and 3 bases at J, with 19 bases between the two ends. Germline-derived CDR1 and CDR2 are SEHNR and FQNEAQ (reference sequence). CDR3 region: CASTPWGTDNYEQYF. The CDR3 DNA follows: TGTGCCAGCACCCCTTGGGGGACCGACAACTACGAGCAGTACTTC. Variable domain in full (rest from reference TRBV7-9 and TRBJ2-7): DTGVSQNPRHKITKRGQNVTFRCDPISEHNRLYWYRQTLGQGPEFLTYFQNEAQLEKSRLLSDRFSAERPKGSFSTLEIQRTEQGDSAMYLCASTPWGTDNYEQYFGPGTRLTVT.